The following is a T cell receptor (beta chain) sequence with its context. Its target antigen remains unknown. Base-call qualities are not available, and no considerably larger clone is one nucleotide away. The junction carries 5 bases between V and J, which are trimmed by 3 bases and 0 bases respectively. Spanning cysteine to phenylalanine, the CDR3 consists of 13 amino acids. CDR3 DNA is the only sequence kept; it has 39 bases, read in frame from the first base. From a lookup of the germline V gene, CDR1 and CDR2 are KGHSH and LQKENI. TCRbeta CDR3 regions were amplified from genomic DNA by means of the immunoSEQ Assay, a bias-controlled multiplex PCR. The authors' analysis ran thus. Within the assay, amplification of reference gene primers was used to estimate how many nucleated cells each sample contained. Sequence reads were collapsed and filtered to measure the absolute abundance of every unique TCRbeta CDR3 rearrangement. For each sample, productive Simpson clonality was calculated by taking the square root of Simpson's diversity index across productive rearrangements. Held by TCRdb, this immuneACCESS table contains in-frame sequences only and omits some clones. Under half of the omission traces to an unresolved V gene where checked; the cause of the rest is unknown. That table supplies the V and J calls and clone size; D and trimming were determined from the DNA. For this sample the table gives about 300,000 clones, of which roughly nine tenths were detected only once. Of the sample, around 6.6% is held by the ten largest clones.

A second Seattle source provided samples from volunteer blood donors who had recovered from COVID-19. Whole blood was collected in K2EDTA tubes by collaborating institutions according to the institutions' own protocols. For TCRbeta analysis, collaborator samples were shipped as frozen whole blood, as isolated PBMCs, or as DNA extracted from either sample type. The data were taken from a study of blood T cell repertoires in COVID-19 (dated by TCRdb to 2019 to 2021). General notes on the study: Collaborator samples came from the United States, Italy and Spain and covered acute and convalescent phases of COVID-19. The material from the prospective study consisted of cDNA or gDNA derived from T cells, B-cell-depleted T cells, or PBMCs. Nearly every sample came with metadata listing a de-identified subject ID, COVID-19 status, age in years and sex. The repertoires were made available in a free public database intended to serve as a resource for research on the immune response to SARS-CoV-2. Where available, HLA class I and class II types were obtained from metadata supplied by the sample provider rather than from assay-based typing. Subjects who had been exposed to COVID-19, were actively infected with it, or had recovered from it provided the deeply sampled blood TCRbeta repertoires that made up the dataset. Samples came from the ongoing ImmuneRACE study (first 160 participants) plus 1,254 subjects from 6 global collaborators. Broad study findings and their caveats: Clinical and demographic metadata were provided uncurated, with the amount varying by source and participant.

The material sequenced was peripheral blood. This receptor chain uses TRBV18 and TRBJ1-1; the D gene remains uncertain. This receptor was obtained from a man aged 18 to 30 who had recovered from COVID-19. The DNA reads as follows: TGTGCCAGCTCACCCCCCTTGAACACTGAAGCTTTCTTT. Translated, this is CASSPPLNTEAFF.